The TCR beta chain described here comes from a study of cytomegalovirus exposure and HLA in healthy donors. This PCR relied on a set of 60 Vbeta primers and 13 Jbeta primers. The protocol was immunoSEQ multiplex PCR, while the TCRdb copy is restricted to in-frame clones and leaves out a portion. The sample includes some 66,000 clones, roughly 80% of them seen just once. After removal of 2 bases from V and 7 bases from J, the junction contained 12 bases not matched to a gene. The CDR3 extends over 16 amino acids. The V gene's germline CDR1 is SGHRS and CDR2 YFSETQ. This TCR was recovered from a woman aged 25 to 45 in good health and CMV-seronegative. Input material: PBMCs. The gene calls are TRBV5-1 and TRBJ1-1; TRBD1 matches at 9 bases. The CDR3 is CASSFWGGTGRVEAFF. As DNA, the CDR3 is TGCGCCAGCAGCTTCTGGGGTGGGACAGGGAGGGTTGAAGCTTTCTTT. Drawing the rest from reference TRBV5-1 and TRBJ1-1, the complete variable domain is KAGVTQTPRYLIKTRGQQVTLSCSPISGHRSVSWYQQTPGQGLQFLFEYFSETQRNKGNFPGRFSGRQFSNSRSEMNVSTLELGDSALYLCASSFWGGTGRVEAFFGQGTRLTVV.